This T cell receptor beta chain was obtained from a study of T cells in Graves' hyperthyroidism and ophthalmopathy. Overall study context: Staff took peripheral blood when the initial diagnosis was made, before any treatment began.

CDR1 is DFQATT, CDR2 SNEGSKA, per germline (reference sequence). Losses at the gene ends were 7 bases for V and 0 bases for J; bases not matched to a gene: 9. The CDR3 consists of 15 residues. TCR beta CDR3 region amplification was performed from RNA transcripts. First-round RT-PCR of the TCR CDR3 relied on the HTBI primer set. TCRdb redid the calling of the multiplex PCR reads with MiXCR, one entry per CDR3 protein. The sample contains about 560,000 distinct CDR3 sequences, around 15% of which appear only once. The study enrolled patients aged 18 to 65 with newly diagnosed hyperthyroidism of under 2 months' duration.

The V call is TRBV20-1, the J call TRBJ2-1; 7 bases are a match to TRBD1. Sequenced sample: blood. This sequence was found in a woman between 40 and 55 years old with Graves' hyperthyroidism. The CDR3 bases are TGCAGTGTCCGGGACAGAGCCAGCTCCTACAATGAGCAGTTCTTC. The encoded protein is CSVRDRASSYNEQFF.